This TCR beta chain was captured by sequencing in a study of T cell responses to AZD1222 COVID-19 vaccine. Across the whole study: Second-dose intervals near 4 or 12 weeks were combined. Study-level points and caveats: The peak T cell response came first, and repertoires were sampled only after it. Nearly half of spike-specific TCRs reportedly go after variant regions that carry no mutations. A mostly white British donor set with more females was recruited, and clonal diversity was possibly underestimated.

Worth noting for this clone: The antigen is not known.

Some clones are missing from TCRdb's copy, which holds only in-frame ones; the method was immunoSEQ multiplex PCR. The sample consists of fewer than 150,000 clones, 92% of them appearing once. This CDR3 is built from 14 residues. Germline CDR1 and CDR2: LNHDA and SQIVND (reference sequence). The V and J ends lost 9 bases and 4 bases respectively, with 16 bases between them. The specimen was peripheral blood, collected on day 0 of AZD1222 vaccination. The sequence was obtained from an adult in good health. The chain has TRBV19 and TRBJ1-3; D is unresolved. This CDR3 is CASGPGVTGNTIYF. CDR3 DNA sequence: TGTGCCAGCGGGCCCGGGGTAACAGGAAACACCATATATTTT.